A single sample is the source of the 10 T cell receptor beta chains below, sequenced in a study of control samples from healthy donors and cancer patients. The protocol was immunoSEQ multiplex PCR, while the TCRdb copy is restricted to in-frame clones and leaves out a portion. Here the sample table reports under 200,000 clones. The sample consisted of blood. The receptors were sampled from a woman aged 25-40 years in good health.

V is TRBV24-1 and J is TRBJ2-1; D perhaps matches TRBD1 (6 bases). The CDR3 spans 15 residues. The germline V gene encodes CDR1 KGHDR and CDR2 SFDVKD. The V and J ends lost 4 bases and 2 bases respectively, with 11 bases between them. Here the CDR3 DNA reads TGTGCCACCAGTGACAACAGGGTCACCTACAATGAGCAGTTCTTC. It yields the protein CATSDNRVTYNEQFF.

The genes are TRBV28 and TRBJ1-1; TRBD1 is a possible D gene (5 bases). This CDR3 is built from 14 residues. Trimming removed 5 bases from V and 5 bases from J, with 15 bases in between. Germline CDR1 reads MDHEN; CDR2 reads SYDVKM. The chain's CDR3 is CASSVGASGTEAFF. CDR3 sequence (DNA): TGTGCCAGCAGTGTCGGGGCCTCGGGGACTGAAGCTTTCTTT.

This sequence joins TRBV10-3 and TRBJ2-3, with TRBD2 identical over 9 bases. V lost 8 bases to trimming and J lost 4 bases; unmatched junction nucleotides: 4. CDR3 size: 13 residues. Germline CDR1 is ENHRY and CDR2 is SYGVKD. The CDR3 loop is CAIGRGGADTQYF. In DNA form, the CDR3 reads TGTGCCATCGGGCGGGGGGGCGCAGATACGCAGTATTTT.

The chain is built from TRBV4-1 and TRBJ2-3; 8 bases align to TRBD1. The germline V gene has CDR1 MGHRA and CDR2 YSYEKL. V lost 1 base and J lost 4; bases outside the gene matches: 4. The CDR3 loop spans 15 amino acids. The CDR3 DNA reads TGCGCCAGCAGCCAAGTATTACAGGGGGCAGATACGCAGTATTTT. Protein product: CASSQVLQGADTQYF.

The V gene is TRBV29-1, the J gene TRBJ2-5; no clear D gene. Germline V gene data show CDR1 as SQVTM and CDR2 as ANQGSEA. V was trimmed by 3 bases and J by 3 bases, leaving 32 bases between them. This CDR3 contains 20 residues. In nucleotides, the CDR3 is TGCAGCGTTGAGTACGTGGCACCATCACCTCTAGGGCGGAGAAAAGAGACCCAGTACTTC. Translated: CSVEYVAPSPLGRRKETQYF. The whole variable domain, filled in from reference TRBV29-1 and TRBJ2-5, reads SAVISQKPSRDICQRGTSLTIQCQVDSQVTMMFWYRQQPGQSLTLIATANQGSEATYESGFVIDKFPISRPNLTFSTLTVSNMSPEDSSIYLCSVEYVAPSPLGRRKETQYFGPGTRLLVL.

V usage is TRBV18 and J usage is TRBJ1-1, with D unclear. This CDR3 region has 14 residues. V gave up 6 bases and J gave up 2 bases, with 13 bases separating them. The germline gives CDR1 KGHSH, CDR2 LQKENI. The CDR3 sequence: CASSLQTRNTEAFF. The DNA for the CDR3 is TGTGCCAGCTCCCTCCAGACACGTAACACTGAAGCTTTCTTT.

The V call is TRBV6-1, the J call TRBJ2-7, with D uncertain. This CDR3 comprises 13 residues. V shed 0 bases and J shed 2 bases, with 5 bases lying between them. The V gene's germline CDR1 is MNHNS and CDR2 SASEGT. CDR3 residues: CASSEAGPYEQYF. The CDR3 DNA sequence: TGTGCCAGCAGTGAAGCAGGTCCCTACGAGCAGTACTTC.

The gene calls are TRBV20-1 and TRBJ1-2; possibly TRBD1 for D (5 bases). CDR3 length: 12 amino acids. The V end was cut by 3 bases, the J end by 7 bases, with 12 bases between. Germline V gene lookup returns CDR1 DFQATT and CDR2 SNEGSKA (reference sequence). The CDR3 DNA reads TGCAGTGCTAGTGGGCAGGGTGGTGGCTACACCTTC. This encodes CSASGQGGGYTF.

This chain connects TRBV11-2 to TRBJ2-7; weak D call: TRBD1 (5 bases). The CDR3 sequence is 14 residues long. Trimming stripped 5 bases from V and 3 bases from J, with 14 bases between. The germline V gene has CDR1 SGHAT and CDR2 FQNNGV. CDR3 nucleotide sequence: TGTGCCAGCAGCACCAGGCTAGGGGTCTACGAGCAGTACTTC. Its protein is CASSTRLGVYEQYF.

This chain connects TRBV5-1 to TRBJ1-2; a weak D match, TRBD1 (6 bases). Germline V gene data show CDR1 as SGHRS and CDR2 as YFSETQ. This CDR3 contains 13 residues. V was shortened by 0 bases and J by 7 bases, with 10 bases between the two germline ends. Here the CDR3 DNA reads TGCGCCAGCAGCTTGGACCCAGGGGCTGGCTACACCTTC. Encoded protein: CASSLDPGAGYTF.